The text below deals with one T cell receptor (beta chain). These data belong to a study of blood T cell repertoires in COVID-19. Whole-study context: Samples representing acute and convalescent COVID-19 were sourced from the United States, Italy and Spain. PBMCs, B-cell-depleted T cells, or T cells provided the cDNA or gDNA that made up the material.

Germline CDR1 is SGHRS and CDR2 is YFSETQ. The CDR3 contains 18 residues. Trimming at V came to 4 bases and at J to 3 bases, leaving 18 bases not matched to a gene. Study processing details: Researchers report that nucleated cell counts were estimated from reference gene primer amplification. Sequencing was performed with immunoSEQ multiplex PCR; in TCRdb, only in-frame clones are kept and a portion is missing. That table furnishes V, J and clone size, whereas the DNA furnished D and trimming. Of some 120,000 clones in the sample, more than 70% were seen once. The sequenced sample was peripheral blood. The sequence derives from a human donor in a cohort sampled during active COVID-19. This sequence joins TRBV5-1 and TRBJ2-7, with 8 bases matching TRBD1. Written as DNA, the CDR3 is TGCGCCAGCAGCCTGGCCCCTTTGAGATCGACAGGGGTCTACGAGCAGTACTTC. The encoded protein is CASSLAPLRSTGVYEQYF.